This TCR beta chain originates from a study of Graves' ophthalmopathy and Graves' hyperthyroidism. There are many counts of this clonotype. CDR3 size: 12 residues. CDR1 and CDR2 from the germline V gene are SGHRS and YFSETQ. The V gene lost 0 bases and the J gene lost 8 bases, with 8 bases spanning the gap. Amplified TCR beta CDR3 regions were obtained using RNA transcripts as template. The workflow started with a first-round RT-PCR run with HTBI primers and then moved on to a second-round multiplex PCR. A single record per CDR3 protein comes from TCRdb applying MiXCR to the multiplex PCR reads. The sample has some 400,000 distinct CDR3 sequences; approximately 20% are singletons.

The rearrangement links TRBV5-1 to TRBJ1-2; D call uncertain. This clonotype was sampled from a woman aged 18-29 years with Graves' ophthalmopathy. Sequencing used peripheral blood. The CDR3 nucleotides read TGCGCCAGCAGCTTGGGCAATAGGGGCTACACCTTC. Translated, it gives CASSLGNRGYTF.